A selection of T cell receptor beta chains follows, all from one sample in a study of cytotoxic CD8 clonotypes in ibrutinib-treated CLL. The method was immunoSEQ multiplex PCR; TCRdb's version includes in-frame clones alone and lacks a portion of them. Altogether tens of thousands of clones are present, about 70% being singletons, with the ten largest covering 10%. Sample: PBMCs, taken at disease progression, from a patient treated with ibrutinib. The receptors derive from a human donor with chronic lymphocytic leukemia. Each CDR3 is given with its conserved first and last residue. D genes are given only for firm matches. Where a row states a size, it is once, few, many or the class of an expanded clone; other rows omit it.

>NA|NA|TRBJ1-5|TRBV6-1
CASSLVGGSNQPQHF
TGTGCCAGCAGCCTGGTCGGGGGCAGCAATCAGCCCCAGCATTTT
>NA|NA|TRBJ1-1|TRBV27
CASRPTGTDEAFF
TGTGCCAGCAGACCAACAGGGACGGATGAAGCTTTCTTT
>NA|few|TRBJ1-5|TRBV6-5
CASSSGGAGNQPQHF
TGTGCCAGCAGTTCCGGGGGGGCGGGCAATCAGCCCCAGCATTTT
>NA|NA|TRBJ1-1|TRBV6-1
CASRARDGTEAFF
TGTGCCAGCAGGGCGAGGGACGGCACTGAAGCTTTCTTT
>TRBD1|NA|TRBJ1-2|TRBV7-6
CASSLSGHTGGGGYTF
TGTGCCAGCAGCTTATCAGGACACACAGGGGGCGGCGGCTACACCTTC
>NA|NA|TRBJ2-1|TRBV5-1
CASSLEEGNEQFF
TGCGCCAGCAGCTTGGAGGAAGGTAATGAGCAGTTCTTC
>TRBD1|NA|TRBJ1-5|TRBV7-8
CASSARRDRGNQPQHF
TGTGCCAGCAGCGCAAGGAGGGACAGGGGGAATCAGCCCCAGCATTTT
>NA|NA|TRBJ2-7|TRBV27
CASSPGGLLNEQYF
TGTGCCAGCAGCCCAGGGGGACTTTTAAACGAGCAGTACTTC
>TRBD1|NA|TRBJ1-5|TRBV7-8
CASSLARDRANQPQHF
TGTGCCAGCAGCTTAGCACGGGACAGGGCGAATCAGCCCCAGCATTTT
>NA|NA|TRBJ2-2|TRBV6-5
CASKRGTLNTGELFF
TGTGCCAGCAAAAGAGGGACATTAAATACCGGGGAGCTGTTTTTT
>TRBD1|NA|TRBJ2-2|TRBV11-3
CASTPGQGVNTGELFF
TGTGCCAGCACCCCGGGACAGGGGGTGAACACCGGGGAGCTGTTTTTT
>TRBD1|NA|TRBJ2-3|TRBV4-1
CASSQDRQGGTDTQYF
TGCGCCAGCAGCCAAGATCGACAGGGGGGGACAGATACGCAGTATTTT
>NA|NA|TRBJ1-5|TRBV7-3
CASSPKPGAPMGYQPQHF
TGTGCCAGCAGCCCCAAGCCGGGCGCTCCTATGGGGTATCAGCCCCAGCATTTT
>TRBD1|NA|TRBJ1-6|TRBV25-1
CASSTHRDRENSPLHF
TGTGCCAGCAGTACCCACCGGGACAGGGAGAATTCACCCCTCCACTTT
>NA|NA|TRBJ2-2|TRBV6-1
CATRRAGTNTGELFF
TGTGCCACCAGAAGAGCGGGCACGAACACCGGGGAGCTGTTTTTT
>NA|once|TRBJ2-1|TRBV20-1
CSTARYNEQFF
TGCAGTACAGCCCGCTACAATGAGCAGTTCTTC
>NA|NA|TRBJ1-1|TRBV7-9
CASSTPPDSPEAFF
TGTGCCAGCAGCACCCCCCCAGATTCCCCTGAAGCTTTCTTT
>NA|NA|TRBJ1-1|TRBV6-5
CASSYSSENTEAFF
TGTGCCAGCAGTTACTCATCGGAGAACACTGAAGCTTTCTTT
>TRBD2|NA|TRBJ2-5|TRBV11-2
CASSSNSGGEGETQYF
TGTGCCAGCAGCTCAAACAGCGGGGGGGAGGGAGAGACCCAGTACTTC
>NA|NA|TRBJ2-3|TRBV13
CASSLRTTSTDTQYF
TGTGCCAGCAGCTTAAGGACAACTAGCACAGATACGCAGTATTTT
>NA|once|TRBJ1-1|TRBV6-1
CASSGQFNTEAFF
TGTGCCAGCAGTGGACAGTTCAACACTGAAGCTTTCTTT
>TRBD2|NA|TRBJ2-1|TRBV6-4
CATPGASGEHTYNEQFF
TGTGCCACCCCCGGGGCTAGCGGGGAACATACCTACAATGAGCAGTTCTTC
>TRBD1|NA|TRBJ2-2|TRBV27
CASRRTGAAGELFF
TGTGCCAGCAGGCGGACAGGGGCGGCCGGGGAGCTGTTTTTT
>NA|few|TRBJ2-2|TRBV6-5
CASSYVGGGSTGELFF
TGTGCCAGCAGTTACGTCGGAGGAGGGTCGACCGGGGAGCTGTTTTTT
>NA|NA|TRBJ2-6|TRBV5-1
CASSFEGAGANVLTF
TGCGCCAGCAGCTTCGAGGGGGCTGGGGCCAACGTCCTGACTTTC
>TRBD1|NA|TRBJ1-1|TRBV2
CASSERAGQGVLQEGTEAFF
TGTGCCAGCAGTGAAAGGGCGGGACAGGGGGTACTTCAGGAGGGCACTGAAGCTTTCTTT
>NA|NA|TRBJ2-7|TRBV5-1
CASSLGVPSSYEQYF
TGCGCCAGCAGCTTGGGTGTACCGTCCTCGTACGAGCAGTACTTC
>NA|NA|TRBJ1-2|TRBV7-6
CASSPAISGFYGYTF
TGTGCCAGCAGCCCAGCTATCTCAGGTTTCTATGGCTACACCTTC
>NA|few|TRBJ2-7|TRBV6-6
CASTEGAYEQYF
TGTGCCTCCACGGAGGGGGCCTACGAGCAGTACTTC
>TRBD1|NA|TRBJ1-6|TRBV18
CASSRDRGGDSPLHF
TGTGCCAGCTCGCGCGACAGGGGAGGGGATTCACCCCTCCACTTT
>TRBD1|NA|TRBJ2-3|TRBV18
CASSPWDSSSGDTQYF
TGTGCCAGCTCACCCTGGGACAGTTCTTCCGGAGATACGCAGTATTTT
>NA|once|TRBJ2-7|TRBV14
CASSHSGTYYEQYF
TGTGCCAGCAGCCACTCCGGGACATACTACGAGCAGTACTTC
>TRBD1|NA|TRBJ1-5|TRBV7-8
CASSWGQHQPQHF
TGTGCCAGCAGCTGGGGACAGCATCAGCCCCAGCATTTT
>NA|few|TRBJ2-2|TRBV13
CASSLSAFSGELFF
TGTGCCAGCAGCTTATCTGCTTTCTCCGGGGAGCTGTTTTTT
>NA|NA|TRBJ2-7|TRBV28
CASRPGVTYEQYF
TGTGCCAGCCGCCCGGGGGTTACCTACGAGCAGTACTTC
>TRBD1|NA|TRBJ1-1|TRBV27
CASNRDRVGTEAFF
TGTGCCAGCAACCGGGACAGGGTGGGCACTGAAGCTTTCTTT
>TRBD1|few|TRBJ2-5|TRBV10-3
CAISRDRGETQYF
TGTGCCATCAGTAGGGACAGGGGAGAGACCCAGTACTTC
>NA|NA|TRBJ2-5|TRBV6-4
CASSDTSRRVKTQYF
TGTGCCAGCAGTGACACTTCGCGGAGGGTGAAGACCCAGTACTTC
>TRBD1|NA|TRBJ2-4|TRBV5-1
CASSSYRGQGAKNIQYF
TGCGCCAGCAGCTCCTACCGGGGACAGGGAGCTAAAAACATTCAGTACTTC
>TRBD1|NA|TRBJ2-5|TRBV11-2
CASSPQGVLETQYF
TGTGCCAGCAGCCCACAGGGGGTCTTAGAGACCCAGTACTTC
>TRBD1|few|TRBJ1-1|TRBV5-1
CASSPGQGRKNTEAFF
TGCGCCAGCAGCCCTGGACAGGGACGGAAGAACACTGAAGCTTTCTTT
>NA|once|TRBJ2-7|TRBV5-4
CASSLGLDPYEQYF
TGTGCCAGCAGCTTGGGACTAGATCCCTACGAGCAGTACTTC
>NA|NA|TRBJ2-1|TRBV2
CASTDGGEQFF
TGTGCCAGCACCGATGGTGGTGAGCAGTTCTTC
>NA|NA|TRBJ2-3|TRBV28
CASSLSVSTDTQYF
TGTGCCAGCAGTTTAAGCGTGTCCACAGATACGCAGTATTTT
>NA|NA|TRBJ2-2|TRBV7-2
CASSPRSAGELFF
TGTGCCAGCAGCCCTCGCAGCGCCGGGGAGCTGTTTTTT